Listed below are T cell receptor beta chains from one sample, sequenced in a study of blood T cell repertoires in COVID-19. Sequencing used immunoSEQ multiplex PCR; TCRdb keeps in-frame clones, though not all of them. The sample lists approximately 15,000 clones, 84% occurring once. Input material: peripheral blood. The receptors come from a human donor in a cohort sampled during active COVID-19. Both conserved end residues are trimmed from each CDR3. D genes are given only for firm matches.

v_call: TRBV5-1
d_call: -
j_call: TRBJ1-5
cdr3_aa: ASSLTPGAVQPQH

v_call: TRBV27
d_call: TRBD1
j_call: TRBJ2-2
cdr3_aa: ASSLSQGASPTGELF

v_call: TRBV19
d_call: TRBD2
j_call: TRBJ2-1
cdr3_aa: ASTPSGRTYNEQF

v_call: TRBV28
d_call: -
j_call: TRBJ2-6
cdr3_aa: ASSLGAAKPKLSGANVLT

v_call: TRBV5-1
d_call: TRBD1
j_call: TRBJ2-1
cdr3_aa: ASSITRDRGEQF

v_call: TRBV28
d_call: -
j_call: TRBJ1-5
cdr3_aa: ASSVGRGNQPQH

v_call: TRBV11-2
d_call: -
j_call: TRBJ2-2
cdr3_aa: ASRDQGTGELF

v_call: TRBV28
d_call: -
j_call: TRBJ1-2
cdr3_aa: ASSPSMAPGGYT

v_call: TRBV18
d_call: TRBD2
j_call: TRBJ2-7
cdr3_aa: ASSPTGGDHEQY

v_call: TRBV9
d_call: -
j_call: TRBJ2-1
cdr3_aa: ASSVTQIHGEQF

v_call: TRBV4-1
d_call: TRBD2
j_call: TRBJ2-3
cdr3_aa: ASSQLRGGRHTQY

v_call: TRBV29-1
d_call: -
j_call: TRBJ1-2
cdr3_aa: SVEDRTAALYGYT

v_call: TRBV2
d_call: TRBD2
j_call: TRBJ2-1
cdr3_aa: ATMSTSVYNEQF

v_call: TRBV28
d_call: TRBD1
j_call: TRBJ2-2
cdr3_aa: ASSLSNPPGTGGVGELF

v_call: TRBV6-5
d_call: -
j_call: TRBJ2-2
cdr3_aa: ASDFGGTDTGELF

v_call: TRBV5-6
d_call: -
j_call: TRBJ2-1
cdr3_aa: ASSLVGASGDNEQF

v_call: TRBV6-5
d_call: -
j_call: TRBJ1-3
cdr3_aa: ASSYDNSGNTIY

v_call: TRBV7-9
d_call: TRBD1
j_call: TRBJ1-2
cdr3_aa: ASTVRPRQGSPYGYT

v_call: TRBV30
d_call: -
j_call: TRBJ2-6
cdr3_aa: AWSLSGANVLT

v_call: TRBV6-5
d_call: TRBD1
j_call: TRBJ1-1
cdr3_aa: ASSLKTGVTEAF

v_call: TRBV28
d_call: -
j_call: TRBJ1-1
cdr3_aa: ASRGAGNTEAF

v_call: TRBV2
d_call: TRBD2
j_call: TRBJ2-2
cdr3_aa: ASRAGVLNVGELF

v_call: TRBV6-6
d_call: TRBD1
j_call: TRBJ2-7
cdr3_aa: ASSFGQGHSYEQY

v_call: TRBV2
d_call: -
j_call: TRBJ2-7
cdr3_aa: ASRDGLTSSYEQY

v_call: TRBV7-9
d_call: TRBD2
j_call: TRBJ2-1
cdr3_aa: ASSWALAGAIEQF

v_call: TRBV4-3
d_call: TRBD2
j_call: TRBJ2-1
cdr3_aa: ASSTGTSVGEQF

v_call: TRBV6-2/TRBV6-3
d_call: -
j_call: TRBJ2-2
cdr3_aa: ASSYSLKPNTGELF

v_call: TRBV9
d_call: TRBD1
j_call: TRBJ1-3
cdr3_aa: ASSATGEGNTIY

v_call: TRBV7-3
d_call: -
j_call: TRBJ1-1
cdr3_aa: ASSKAGGMNTEAF

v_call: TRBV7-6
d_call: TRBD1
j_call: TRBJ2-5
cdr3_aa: ASSSGAQTGVETQY

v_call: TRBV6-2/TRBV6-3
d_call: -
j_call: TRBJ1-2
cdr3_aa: ASSYDGGESYGYT

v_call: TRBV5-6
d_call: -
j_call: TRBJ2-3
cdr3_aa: ASSLWEGGTDTQY

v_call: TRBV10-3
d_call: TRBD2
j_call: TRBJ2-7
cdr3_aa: AIRDSSGGTGDEQY

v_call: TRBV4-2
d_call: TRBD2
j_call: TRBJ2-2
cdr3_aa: ASSQGSTGGNTGELF

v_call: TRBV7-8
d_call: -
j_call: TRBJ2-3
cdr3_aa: ASSLVGADPSTDTQY

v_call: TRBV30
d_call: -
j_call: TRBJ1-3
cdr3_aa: AWSVGETGRGNTIY

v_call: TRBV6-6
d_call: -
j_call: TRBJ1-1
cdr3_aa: ASSMTGYNTEAF

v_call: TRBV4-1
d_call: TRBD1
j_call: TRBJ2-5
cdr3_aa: ASSQTGDRETQY

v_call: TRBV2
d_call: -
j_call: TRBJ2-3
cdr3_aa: VSSRLADTQY

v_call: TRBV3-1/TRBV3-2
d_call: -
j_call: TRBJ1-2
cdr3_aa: ASSQDRKFNYGYT